The T cell receptor (beta chain) under discussion was sequenced for a study of cytomegalovirus exposure and HLA in healthy donors. PCR amplification relied on 60 Vbeta primers (plus 13 Jbeta primers). Data came from immunoSEQ multiplex PCR; TCRdb stores just in-frame clones and leaves some out. The table records more than 150,000 clones, approximately 84% of them present only once. V gave up 1 base and J gave up 6 bases, with 6 bases separating them. CDR3 size: 12 residues. Germline loops: CDR1 LGHNA, CDR2 YSLEER. J is TRBJ1-2 and V is TRBV4-3; D unclear. Material for sequencing was PBMCs. The sequence came from a girl under 18 in good health and CMV-seropositive. The CDR3 coding sequence is TGCGCCAGCAGCCAAGGTGAGGATGGCTACACCTTC. Translating gives CASSQGEDGYTF.